These 2 T cell receptor beta chains originate from one sample sequenced in a study of T cells in localized non-small cell lung cancer. The repertoire was sequenced with immunoSEQ multiplex PCR; TCRdb's copy has only in-frame clones and lacks some. The table records over a thousand clones, around 37% of them present only once. The sample in question was lung tumor tissue, obtained before any cancer treatment. The source of these receptors is a woman aged 35 to 69 with stage I squamous cell lung carcinoma.

This sequence joins TRBV14 and TRBJ2-7; 8 bases map to TRBD2. Per germline, CDR1 SGHDN and CDR2 FVKESK. The CDR3 length is 16 residues. With V trimmed by 2 bases and J by 1 base, 7 bases remained unmatched. The CDR3, as DNA: TGTGCCAGCAGCCAAAAACCGGGACTAGGATCCTACGAGCAGTACTTC. It encodes CASSQKPGLGSYEQYF. Complete variable domain (other parts from reference TRBV14 and TRBJ2-7): EAGVTQFPSHSVIEKGQTVTLRCDPISGHDNLYWYRRVMGKEIKFLLHFVKESKQDESGMPNNRFLAERTGGTYSTLKVQPAELEDSGVYFCASSQKPGLGSYEQYFGPGTRLTVT.

This chain connects TRBV12-5 to TRBJ1-3, with D unresolved. Trimming removed 6 bases at V and 6 bases at J, with 18 bases between. CDR1 is LGHNT and CDR2 is FRNRAP in the germline V gene. CDR3 length: 15 residues. In nucleotides, the CDR3 is TGTGCTAGTGGACAACGTGACATGGATCCAAACACCATATATTTT. This codes for CASGQRDMDPNTIYF.